The 28 T cell receptor beta chains below were found in one sample sequenced in a study of cytomegalovirus exposure and HLA in healthy donors. PCR amplification relied on 60 Vbeta primers (plus 13 Jbeta primers). Profiled with immunoSEQ multiplex PCR; TCRdb holds only in-frame clones, not every one. The sample yields about 140,000 clones, 75% seen once. Specimen: PBMCs. These TCRs come from a man younger than 35 in good health and CMV-seropositive.

Comments on this clone: The same CDR3 also results from other DNA sequences found in this sample. This chain connects TRBV7-9 to TRBJ1-1; no reliable D call. Trimming shortened V by 1 base and J by 7 bases, and 7 bases separated the two germline ends. The CDR3 spans 12 residues. CDR1 is SEHNR, CDR2 FQNEAQ, per germline (reference sequence). The DNA of the CDR3 is TGTGCCAGCAGCTTAGTTCCGGTTGAAGCTTTCTTT. As protein: CASSLVPVEAFF.

The chain carries TRBV5-3 and TRBJ1-2; possibly TRBD1 for D (6 bases). TRBV5-3 is designated an ORF whose function remains uncertain. The germline V and J ends were trimmed by 7 bases and 3 bases, with 13 bases remaining between them. The CDR3 extends over 13 amino acids. CDR3 protein: CARARKGDYGYTF. In DNA, the CDR3 is TGTGCCAGAGCTCGGAAGGGGGACTATGGCTACACCTTC.

This clone has a handful of counts. The chain links TRBV28 to TRBJ2-3; D is ambiguous. With 6 bases removed from V and 8 bases from J, the gap between germline ends came to 9 bases. CDR1 and CDR2 from the germline V gene are MDHEN and SYDVKM. CDR3 length: 11 amino acids. The CDR3 bases are TGTGCCAGCAGCCTTCTTCGTACGCAGTATTTT. It translates to CASSLLRTQYF.

This chain connects TRBV4-2 to TRBJ1-5; D may be TRBD1 (6 bases). Looked up from germline, CDR1 is LGHNA and CDR2 is YNFKEQ. This CDR3 has 15 amino acids. Deletions cut 2 bases from V and 0 bases from J, with 8 bases between. The CDR3 nucleotides read TGTGCCAGCAGCCAAAGGGACACTAGCAATCAGCCCCAGCATTTT. It codes for CASSQRDTSNQPQHF.

The chain combines TRBV5-1 with TRBJ2-7, with 7 bases aligning to TRBD1. The J segment lost 2 bases and the V segment lost 3 bases, leaving 5 bases of the junction unmatched. CDR3 length: 14 residues. Germline V gives CDR1 SGHRS, CDR2 YFSETQ. For the CDR3, the DNA is TGCGCCAGCAGCTCGACAGGGAACACCTACGAGCAGTACTTC. This translates into CASSSTGNTYEQYF.

The chain recombines TRBV2 with TRBJ2-7; a possible D gene is TRBD1 (6 bases). CDR3 length: 14 amino acids. The V end lost 7 bases, the J end lost 5 bases, and 18 bases lay between the germline ends. The germline CDR1 and CDR2 sequences are SNHLY and FYNNEI. CDR3 sequence (DNA): TGTGCCAGCACCGCCACTGTCAGGGGCGACGAGCAGTACTTC. Its protein is CASTATVRGDEQYF.

The V and J genes are TRBV5-1 and TRBJ1-1; weak D call: TRBD1 (5 bases). The CDR3 length is 14 residues. Per the germline V gene, CDR1 is SGHRS and CDR2 is YFSETQ. With 2 bases removed from V and 1 base from J, the gap between germline ends came to 9 bases. The CDR3 reads CASSFSTANTEAFF. The CDR3 DNA sequence: TGCGCCAGCAGCTTTTCGACAGCGAACACTGAAGCTTTCTTT.

V is TRBV5-4 and J is TRBJ2-5; possibly TRBD2 for D (6 bases). The CDR3 length is 15 residues. With 0 bases removed from V and 1 base from J, the gap between germline ends came to 10 bases. Per the germline V gene, CDR1 is SGHNT and CDR2 is YYREEE (reference sequence). CDR3 in amino acids: CASSLEDYPQETQYF. Written as DNA, the CDR3 is TGTGCCAGCAGCTTGGAGGACTACCCCCAAGAGACCCAGTACTTC.

This chain links TRBV15 with TRBJ2-7; a possible D gene is TRBD1 (5 bases). Per the germline V gene, CDR1 is LNHNV and CDR2 is YYDKDF (reference sequence). Trimming shortened V by 4 bases and J by 2 bases, and 9 bases separated the two germline ends. This CDR3 spans 13 amino acids. CDR3 protein: CATSTQDTYEQYF. CDR3 in DNA: TGTGCCACCAGCACACAGGATACCTACGAGCAGTACTTC.

This clone has only a few counts. The chain couples TRBV7-2 to TRBJ2-1, with TRBD2 as a possible D gene (6 bases). The germline CDR1 and CDR2 sequences are SGHTA and FQGNSA. This CDR3 region has 14 residues. The V end was cut by 2 bases, the J end by 7 bases, with 12 bases between. The CDR3 DNA sequence: TGTGCCAGCAGCTTACCGTCCGGGAGTAATGAGCAGTTCTTC. Translating it yields CASSLPSGSNEQFF.

The chain combines TRBV29-1 with TRBJ2-7, with a weak D call TRBD2 (6 bases). This CDR3 comprises 16 residues. V lost 4 bases and J lost 2, with 21 bases in between. The germline gives CDR1 SQVTM, CDR2 ANQGSEA. CDR3 loop: CSVVGGFGGRTYEQYF. CDR3 DNA: TGCAGCGTTGTGGGGGGATTCGGGGGAAGAACCTACGAGCAGTACTTC.

This chain's CDR3 is CASSSTPAGGTYEQYF. The CDR3 nucleotides are TGTGCCAGCAGCTCCACTCCGGCTGGGGGGACCTACGAGCAGTACTTC. The gene calls are TRBV4-2 and TRBJ2-5; D possibly corresponds to TRBD2 (6 bases). The DNA end favors TRBJ2-7, so the J call may be wrong. Germline assignment: CDR1 LGHNA and CDR2 YNFKEQ. The length of the CDR3 is 16 residues.

The chain is built from TRBV5-1 and TRBJ2-7; tentative D call: TRBD2 (7 bases). This CDR3 spans 16 amino acids. The germline V and J ends were trimmed by 4 bases and 3 bases, with 20 bases remaining between them. Germline V gene sequence: CDR1 SGHRS, CDR2 YFSETQ. CDR3: CASSPIGGGGNYEQYF. In nucleotides, the CDR3 is TGCGCCAGCAGCCCGATTGGCGGGGGCGGTAACTACGAGCAGTACTTC. The full variable domain, its missing parts supplied by reference TRBV5-1 and TRBJ2-7, is KAGVTQTPRYLIKTRGQQVTLSCSPISGHRSVSWYQQTPGQGLQFLFEYFSETQRNKGNFPGRFSGRQFSNSRSEMNVSTLELGDSALYLCASSPIGGGGNYEQYFGPGTRLTVT.

The chain recombines TRBV28 with TRBJ2-1, with D perhaps TRBD2 (6 bases). The CDR3 runs 16 residues. Germline V lookup: CDR1 MDHEN, CDR2 SYDVKM. V gave up 2 bases and J gave up 3 bases, with 14 bases separating them. The CDR3 DNA reads TGTGCCAGCAGTTTAGGGACTCGACTGATCTACAATGAGCAGTTCTTC. This gives the protein CASSLGTRLIYNEQFF.

The chain has TRBV6-5 and TRBJ2-3; no clear D. V was pared by 8 bases and J by 0 bases, with 6 bases between. CDR3 length equals 12 residues. The germline V gene encodes CDR1 MNHEY and CDR2 SVGAGI. CDR3 sequence reads: CASGDSTDTQYF. CDR3 DNA: TGTGCCAGCGGAGACAGCACAGATACGCAGTATTTT.

This CDR3 reads CASSLALSEQFF. The CDR3 DNA sequence: TGTGCCAGCAGCTTGGCTCTGAGTGAGCAGTTCTTC. J is TRBJ2-1 and V is TRBV5-6; D remains unclear. Germline V gene lookup returns CDR1 SGHDT and CDR2 YYEEEE. V shed 0 bases and J shed 9 bases, with 7 bases lying between them. The CDR3 covers 12 residues.

The rearrangement joins TRBV2 to TRBJ2-7; D gene ambiguous. The CDR3 contains 12 residues. V lost 2 bases, J lost 6 bases, and 8 bases lay in between. CDR1 SNHLY and CDR2 FYNNEI come from the germline V gene. In nucleotides, the CDR3 is TGTGCCAGCAGTGAACTACGGGTCGAGCAGTACTTC. Amino acids: CASSELRVEQYF.

The V and J genes are TRBV29-1 and TRBJ2-1; possibly TRBD2 for D (5 bases). Trimming took off 6 bases at V and 1 base at J, with 16 bases between the two ends. Germline lookup yields CDR1 SQVTM and CDR2 ANQGSEA. This CDR3 region has 15 residues. The CDR3 nucleotides read TGCAGCGTCCCGGTCCCGGAGCGGTCCTACAATGAGCAGTTCTTC. It codes for CSVPVPERSYNEQFF.

This clone was recorded only once. The CDR3: CASSGTRGRGYTF. The DNA for the CDR3 is TGTGCCAGCAGTGGGACGAGGGGGCGAGGCTACACCTTC. The rearrangement links TRBV27 to TRBJ1-2; 7 bases are a match to TRBD1. Germline V gene data show CDR1 as MNHEY and CDR2 as SMNVEV (reference sequence). This CDR3 spans 13 amino acids. J gave up 8 bases and V 5 bases, and 8 bases lay outside the gene matches.

CDR3 region: CASSSGSGSKSYEQYF. The CDR3 DNA reads TGTGCCAGCAGTTCCGGTAGCGGGAGTAAGTCCTACGAGCAGTACTTC. The chain recombines TRBV28 with TRBJ2-7, with 9 nucleotides matching TRBD2. Looked up from germline, CDR1 is MDHEN and CDR2 is SYDVKM. The trim removed 4 bases at V and 1 base at J, leaving 8 bases unmatched. CDR3 length: 16 amino acids.

The J gene is TRBJ2-7, the V gene TRBV20-1, with D tentatively TRBD2 (6 bases). The CDR3 runs 11 residues. Trimming shortened V by 3 bases and J by 4 bases, and 7 bases separated the two germline ends. The germline V gene has CDR1 DFQATT and CDR2 SNEGSKA (reference sequence). In DNA, the CDR3 is TGCAGTGCTAGGGAGGGTTACGAGCAGTACTTC. Protein product: CSAREGYEQYF.

The chain recombines TRBV7-2 with TRBJ2-6; D possibly corresponds to TRBD2 (5 bases). V was pared by 0 bases and J by 3 bases, with 12 bases between. Germline CDR1 is SGHTA and CDR2 is FQGNSA. The CDR3 contains 17 residues. The CDR3 DNA reads TGTGCCAGCAGCTTAGCACCCGGGGTGGGTGGGGCCAACGTCCTGACTTTC. This gives the protein CASSLAPGVGGANVLTF. The variable domain in full, completed from reference TRBV7-2 and TRBJ2-6, reads GAGVSQSPSNKVTEKGKDVELRCDPISGHTALYWYRQSLGQGLEFLIYFQGNSAPDKSGLPSDRFSAERTGGSVSTLTIQRTQQEDSAVYLCASSLAPGVGGANVLTFGAGSRLTVL.

This CDR3 reads CASSSSGRLVTQYF. CDR3 bases: TGTGCCAGCAGTTCTAGCGGGAGGCTCGTTACGCAGTATTTT. V is TRBV27 and J is TRBJ2-3; 11 bases fit TRBD2. CDR3 length: 14 amino acids. With 4 bases clipped from V and 8 bases from J, the junction kept 5 bases outside the gene matches. The germline CDR1 and CDR2 sequences are MNHEY and SMNVEV (reference sequence).

The chain employs TRBV30 and TRBJ2-2, with 9 nucleotides matching TRBD1. J gave up 0 bases and V 4 bases, and 21 bases lay outside the gene matches. CDR1 and CDR2 from the germline V gene are GTSNPN and SVGIG (reference sequence). This CDR3 is 21 amino acids long. CDR3 sequence: CAWTKRVSWTGAYANTGELFF. The CDR3 nucleotides are TGTGCCTGGACGAAACGCGTCAGCTGGACAGGGGCCTACGCGAACACCGGGGAGCTGTTTTTT.

The CDR3 region is CASSFRTVTEQYF. Written as DNA, the CDR3 is TGCGCCAGCAGCTTCCGAACAGTTACCGAGCAGTACTTC. The chain uses TRBV4-1 and TRBJ2-7; D remains unclear. Between the trimmed V and J ends, which lost 5 bases and 6 bases, there was a span of 14 bases. The CDR3 extends over 13 amino acids. Germline CDR1 is MGHRA and CDR2 is YSYEKL.

The chain is built from TRBV6-5 and TRBJ2-3; no definite D call. CDR1 is MNHEY, CDR2 SVGAGI, per germline. This CDR3 spans 14 amino acids. The V and J ends lost 1 base and 5 bases respectively, with 10 bases between them. The CDR3 spells CASSYYPGEDTQYF. The CDR3 bases are TGTGCCAGCAGTTACTACCCCGGAGAAGATACGCAGTATTTT.

Turning to this clone: The sample holds other DNA sequences that translate to the same CDR3. CDR3 amino acids: CASSLAKTSGMGDEQFF. In DNA form, the CDR3 reads TGCGCCAGCAGCTTGGCAAAGACCAGCGGGATGGGGGATGAGCAGTTCTTC. The chain is built from TRBV5-1 and TRBJ2-1; TRBD2 agrees at 7 bases. After removal of 0 bases from V and 8 bases from J, the junction contained 14 bases not matched to a gene. The germline gives CDR1 SGHRS, CDR2 YFSETQ. There are 17 residues in the CDR3.

The chain couples TRBV25-1 to TRBJ2-7; TRBD1 is a possible D gene (6 bases). This CDR3 region has 14 residues. V was shortened by 0 bases and J by 3 bases, with 9 bases between the two germline ends. CDR1 and CDR2 from the germline V gene are MGHDK and SYGVNS. CDR3 region: CASSEYRTDYEQYF. Written as DNA, the CDR3 is TGTGCCAGCAGTGAATATCGGACAGACTACGAGCAGTACTTC.